The 9 T cell receptor beta chains below come from one sample, sequenced in a study of T cell responses to AZD1222 COVID-19 vaccine. Clones were sequenced by immunoSEQ multiplex PCR, and TCRdb holds only the in-frame ones, with some missing. The table lists around 130,000 clones, about 86% of them singletons. The sequencing here drew on peripheral blood, taken on day 0 of AZD1222 vaccination. These receptors were collected from an adult in good health.

The chain is built from TRBV7-2 and TRBJ2-3, with TRBD2 identical over 12 bases. The CDR3 extends over 16 amino acids. V shed 5 bases and J 3 bases; nucleotides not matched to a gene: 6. Germline CDR1 SGHTA, CDR2 FQGNSA. The CDR3 nucleotides are TGTGCCAGCAGCGCATCTAGCGGGGGGGGGACAGATACGCAGTATTTT. Protein: CASSASSGGGTDTQYF. The whole variable domain, remainder taken from reference TRBV7-2 and TRBJ2-3, is GAGVSQSPSNKVTEKGKDVELRCDPISGHTALYWYRQSLGQGLEFLIYFQGNSAPDKSGLPSDRFSAERTGGSVSTLTIQRTQQEDSAVYLCASSASSGGGTDTQYFGPGTRLTVL.

The chain carries TRBV4-3 and TRBJ2-1; a possible D gene is TRBD2 (6 bases). The CDR3 loop spans 15 amino acids. Germline CDR1 and CDR2: LGHNA and YSLEER. Deletions cut 0 bases from V and 6 bases from J, with 12 bases between. DNA for the CDR3: TGCGCCAGCAGCCAAGATACTAGCCGCTTCAATGAGCAGTTCTTC. It codes for CASSQDTSRFNEQFF.

This rearrangement joins TRBV27 to TRBJ2-3; unclear D gene. Germline V gene data show CDR1 as MNHEY and CDR2 as SMNVEV (reference sequence). This CDR3 is 15 amino acids long. V was pared by 4 bases and J by 2 bases, with 13 bases between. CDR3 nucleotide sequence: TGTGCCAGCAGTTCCCCCCACCGGAACACAGATACGCAGTATTTT. This codes for CASSSPHRNTDTQYF.

The chain is built from TRBV7-3 and TRBJ2-1; TRBD1 is a possible D gene (5 bases). Germline lookup yields CDR1 SGHTA and CDR2 FQGTGA. V lost 5 bases and J 9 bases, leaving 14 bases between the germline ends. The CDR3 covers 13 residues. The CDR3 reads CASSNLQGGEQFF. CDR3 sequence (DNA): TGTGCCAGCAGCAACCTCCAGGGCGGTGAGCAGTTCTTC.

The chain couples TRBV10-1 to TRBJ1-6; no reliable D call. CDR3 size: 13 residues. Trimming shortened V by 5 bases and J by 10 bases, and 12 bases separated the two germline ends. Looked up from germline, CDR1 is WNHNN and CDR2 is SYGVQD (reference sequence). DNA of the CDR3: TGCGCCAGCAGTTCCAGGAATCGATCACCCCTCCACTTT. Protein: CASSSRNRSPLHF.

The J gene is TRBJ2-7, the V gene TRBV18; 7 nucleotides match TRBD1. V gave up 2 bases and J gave up 5 bases; unmatched junction bases: 0. The CDR3 loop spans 12 amino acids. CDR1 is KGHSH, CDR2 LQKENI, per germline. For the CDR3, the DNA is TGTGCCAGCTCACCAGGACAGGACGAGCAGTACTTC. It translates to CASSPGQDEQYF.

This chain uses TRBV5-1 with TRBJ1-2, with TRBD1 matching 7 bases. CDR1 is SGHRS, CDR2 YFSETQ, per germline. The CDR3 length is 13 residues. V lost 3 bases and J lost 5; bases outside the gene matches: 4. This CDR3 reads CASSSGQAYGYTF. The CDR3 DNA reads TGCGCCAGCAGCTCAGGACAGGCATATGGCTACACCTTC.

The chain joins TRBV19 to TRBJ1-5; 7 bases are a match to TRBD1. The CDR3 is 13 residues long. Trimming at V came to 2 bases and at J to 5 bases, leaving 0 bases not matched to a gene. Germline V gene data show CDR1 as LNHDA and CDR2 as SQIVND (reference sequence). CDR3 nucleotides: TGTGCCAGTAGTATACAGGGGGATCAGCCCCAGCATTTT. Translated, it gives CASSIQGDQPQHF.

The rearrangement joins TRBV5-1 to TRBJ2-3, with D possibly being TRBD2 (5 bases). From germline, CDR1 is SGHRS and CDR2 YFSETQ. There are 16 residues in the CDR3. Trimming took 0 bases from V and 2 from J, leaving 13 bases between them. The CDR3 sequence is CASSLGYGDFTDTQYF. In nucleotides, the CDR3 is TGCGCCAGCAGCTTGGGGTACGGGGATTTCACAGATACGCAGTATTTT.